Listed below are T cell receptor beta chains from one sample, sequenced in a study of T cell clones after liver transplantation. This table comes from immunoSEQ multiplex PCR, and its TCRdb copy is limited to in-frame clones, with some not included. The data show over 50,000 clones, approximately 84% seen once. The sequencing here drew on CD4+ T cells from blood, taken before liver transplant. The receptor set was obtained from a human donor who received a liver transplant. Both conserved end residues are part of each CDR3. The D gene is left open where the match is weak. For some rows the clone size is stated as once, few or many, or as a class when expanded; others skip it.

v_gene	d_gene	abundance	j_gene	CDR3aa	CDR3nt
TRBV7-6	-	-	TRBJ2-1	CASSSRALPYEQFF	TGTGCCAGCAGTTCGAGGGCCCTCCCCTATGAGCAGTTCTTC
TRBV9	-	-	TRBJ2-7	CASELGRSYEQYF	TGTGCCAGCGAGCTCGGCAGATCCTACGAGCAGTACTTC
TRBV5-5	-	-	TRBJ2-7	CASSFFQDEQYF	TGTGCCAGCAGTTTCTTTCAAGACGAGCAGTACTTC
TRBV18	-	-	TRBJ1-5	CASSPEKDQPQHF	TGTGCCAGCTCACCCGAGAAAGATCAGCCCCAGCATTTT
TRBV21-1	-	-	TRBJ2-2	CASRPTGGRGRTGELFF	TGTGCCAGCAGACCGACAGGGGGCCGAGGTAGGACCGGGGAGCTGTTTTTT
TRBV18	-	-	TRBJ2-1	CASSSGVNNEQFF	TGTGCCAGCTCATCCGGAGTGAACAATGAGCAGTTCTTC
TRBV6-5	-	-	TRBJ2-3	CASSYMAGAVTDTQYF	TGTGCCAGCAGTTATATGGCGGGGGCCGTCACAGATACGCAGTATTTT
TRBV9	-	-	TRBJ2-7	CASSVVGTPTSWQYF	TGTGCCAGCAGCGTAGTAGGGACACCCACGTCATGGCAGTACTTC
TRBV19	TRBD1	-	TRBJ1-3	CASRDRYSGNTIYF	TGTGCCAGTAGGGACAGGTACTCTGGAAACACCATATATTTT
TRBV5-1	-	-	TRBJ2-7	CASSLVWSGSTPTRGYEQYF	TGCGCCAGCAGCTTGGTCTGGAGCGGGTCTACCCCTACCCGTGGCTACGAGCAGTACTTC
TRBV5-4	-	-	TRBJ2-3	CASSRDTTDTQYF	TGTGCCAGCAGCCGGGACACCACAGATACGCAGTATTTT
TRBV6-1	-	-	TRBJ2-7	CASSERPHYEQYF	TGTGCCAGCAGTGAGCGGCCGCACTACGAGCAGTACTTC
TRBV13	-	few	TRBJ1-1	CASSYKGFGTEAFF	TGTGCCAGCAGTTATAAAGGGTTTGGCACTGAAGCTTTCTTT
TRBV10-3	-	-	TRBJ1-1	CAISESGWENTEAFF	TGTGCCATCAGTGAATCCGGGTGGGAGAACACTGAAGCTTTCTTT
TRBV5-8	TRBD1	once	TRBJ2-1	CASSLAGTGDEQFF	TGTGCCAGCAGCTTGGCCGGGACAGGGGATGAGCAGTTCTTC
TRBV11-2	-	-	TRBJ2-7	CASSLIRSYEQYF	TGTGCCAGCAGCTTAATCAGGTCCTACGAGCAGTACTTC
TRBV11-2	-	few	TRBJ2-6	CASRPGPYYSGANVLTF	TGTGCCAGCAGACCGGGACCTTATTACTCTGGGGCCAACGTCCTGACTTTC
TRBV4-3	-	-	TRBJ2-7	CASSHATDEQYF	TGCGCCAGCAGCCACGCCACGGACGAGCAGTACTTC
TRBV27	-	once	TRBJ2-1	CASREVSSYNEQFF	TGTGCCAGCAGGGAGGTGAGCTCCTACAATGAGCAGTTCTTC
TRBV28	TRBD2	-	TRBJ2-1	CASSRRGRGNRNEQFF	TGTGCCAGCAGCCGGCGCGGGAGGGGGAATAGAAATGAGCAGTTCTTC
TRBV7-2	TRBD2	-	TRBJ2-4	CASSLGTSVIAKNIQYF	TGTGCCAGCAGCTTAGGGACTAGCGTGATAGCCAAAAACATTCAGTACTTC
TRBV5-1	-	-	TRBJ2-6	CASSNGPSSGANVLTF	TGCGCCAGCAGCAACGGCCCTAGCTCTGGGGCCAACGTCCTGACTTTC
TRBV19	-	-	TRBJ2-3	CASSTRTDTQYF	TGTGCCAGTAGTACCCGCACAGATACGCAGTATTTT
TRBV7-9	-	-	TRBJ2-1	CASSLARGSVNEQFF	TGTGCCAGCAGCTTAGCCAGGGGTTCAGTGAATGAGCAGTTCTTC
TRBV12-5	-	-	TRBJ1-1	CASGSGRLEAFF	TGTGCTAGTGGTTCGGGACGCCTTGAAGCTTTCTTT
TRBV4-3	-	-	TRBJ2-3	CASSQDRGAQYF	TGCGCCAGCAGCCAAGACCGTGGCGCGCAGTATTTT
TRBV5-8	-	-	TRBJ2-1	CASSSQDEQFF	TGTGCCAGCAGCTCTCAGGATGAGCAGTTCTTC
TRBV9	TRBD1	once	TRBJ2-3	CASSADPGTGFTQYF	TGTGCCAGCAGCGCCGACCCCGGGACAGGGTTTACGCAGTATTTT
TRBV21-1	-	-	TRBJ1-4	CASSKRRTADYATNEKLFF	TGTGCCAGCAGCAAAAGGAGGACAGCTGACTATGCAACTAATGAAAAACTGTTTTTT